The rows below give T cell receptor beta chains drawn from one sample of a study of radiation and T cells in renal cell carcinoma. Some clones are missing from TCRdb's copy, which holds only in-frame ones; the method was immunoSEQ multiplex PCR. The data show 130,000 to 150,000 clones, with about 88% seen just once and 12% held by the top ten. The source was blood, collected from a patient whose treatment included radiotherapy and nephrectomy. The receptors derive from a woman between 50 and 59 years old with renal cell carcinoma. Each CDR3 is given with its conserved first and last residue. The order of the fields is CDR3 protein, CDR3 DNA, clone size, J gene, V gene, D gene. D genes are given only for firm matches. Clone size is stated in some rows and not others, as once, few, many or a class when expanded.

cdr3_aa: CASSLSGAQETQYF; cdr3_nt: TGTGCCAGCAGCTTGTCGGGGGCCCAAGAGACCCAGTACTTC; clone_size: few; j_call: TRBJ2-5; v_call: TRBV5-4; d_call: -
cdr3_aa: CASTQDSGNTIYF; cdr3_nt: TGTGCCAGCACGCAGGACTCTGGAAACACCATATATTTT; clone_size: -; j_call: TRBJ1-3; v_call: TRBV2; d_call: -
cdr3_aa: CASSLGPSSYNEQFF; cdr3_nt: TGTGCCAGCAGCTTGGGGCCCTCGAGCTACAATGAGCAGTTCTTC; clone_size: -; j_call: TRBJ2-1; v_call: TRBV7-2; d_call: -
cdr3_aa: CASSDRTVAEKLFF; cdr3_nt: TGTGCCAGCAGCGATCGGACAGTAGCTGAAAAACTGTTTTTT; clone_size: -; j_call: TRBJ1-4; v_call: TRBV28; d_call: -
cdr3_aa: CASSLSYDSPLHF; cdr3_nt: TGTGCCAGCAGCTTAAGTTATGATTCACCCCTCCACTTT; clone_size: -; j_call: TRBJ1-6; v_call: TRBV7-2; d_call: -
cdr3_aa: CASLDSMNTEAFF; cdr3_nt: TGTGCCAGCTTGGACAGCATGAACACTGAAGCTTTCTTT; clone_size: -; j_call: TRBJ1-1; v_call: TRBV18; d_call: -
cdr3_aa: CASSLAFYEQYF; cdr3_nt: TGTGCCAGCAGCTTAGCCTTCTACGAGCAGTACTTC; clone_size: -; j_call: TRBJ2-7; v_call: TRBV11-1; d_call: -
cdr3_aa: CASSTSGHETQYF; cdr3_nt: TGTGCCAGTAGTACCAGCGGACACGAGACCCAGTACTTC; clone_size: -; j_call: TRBJ2-5; v_call: TRBV19; d_call: -
cdr3_aa: CASSPGFLGQETQYF; cdr3_nt: TGTGCCAGCAGCCCGGGCTTTCTAGGTCAAGAGACCCAGTACTTC; clone_size: -; j_call: TRBJ2-5; v_call: TRBV14; d_call: -
cdr3_aa: CASSGRVHSEAFF; cdr3_nt: TGTGCCAGCAGTGGCAGGGTGCATAGTGAAGCTTTCTTT; clone_size: few; j_call: TRBJ1-1; v_call: TRBV25-1; d_call: -
cdr3_aa: CASSLVLSTDTQYF; cdr3_nt: TGTGCCAGCAGCTTAGTTCTTAGCACAGATACGCAGTATTTT; clone_size: -; j_call: TRBJ2-3; v_call: TRBV7-9; d_call: -
cdr3_aa: CASSPGTGVYGYTF; cdr3_nt: TGTGCCAGCAGCCCCGGGACAGGGGTCTATGGCTACACCTTC; clone_size: -; j_call: TRBJ1-2; v_call: TRBV11-2; d_call: TRBD1
cdr3_aa: CASSVRDEQFF; cdr3_nt: TGTGCCAGCTCCGTCCGGGATGAGCAGTTCTTC; clone_size: -; j_call: TRBJ2-1; v_call: TRBV7-8; d_call: -
cdr3_aa: CASSQDLGGGALYEQYF; cdr3_nt: TGTGCCAGCAGCCAAGATCTAGGCGGGGGGGCCCTCTACGAGCAGTACTTC; clone_size: -; j_call: TRBJ2-7; v_call: TRBV14; d_call: TRBD2
cdr3_aa: CASSYGGSQPQHF; cdr3_nt: TGTGCCAGCAGTTATGGGGGCAGTCAGCCCCAGCATTTT; clone_size: few; j_call: TRBJ1-5; v_call: TRBV6-6; d_call: -
cdr3_aa: CASSGTGGNQPQHF; cdr3_nt: TGTGCCAGTAGCGGGACAGGGGGTAATCAGCCCCAGCATTTT; clone_size: -; j_call: TRBJ1-5; v_call: TRBV19; d_call: TRBD1
cdr3_aa: CASSLDGRSTDTQYF; cdr3_nt: TGCGCCAGCAGCTTGGATGGGAGAAGCACAGATACGCAGTATTTT; clone_size: -; j_call: TRBJ2-3; v_call: TRBV5-1; d_call: -
cdr3_aa: CASSMWNLPLHF; cdr3_nt: TGTGCCAGTAGTATGTGGAACCTACCCCTCCACTTT; clone_size: few; j_call: TRBJ1-6; v_call: TRBV19; d_call: -
cdr3_aa: CASSHYPDFSYEQYF; cdr3_nt: TGTGCCAGCAGCCACTACCCAGATTTCTCCTACGAGCAGTACTTC; clone_size: -; j_call: TRBJ2-7; v_call: TRBV7-2; d_call: -
cdr3_aa: CASRRGGTATTEAFF; cdr3_nt: TGTGCCAGCAGGAGGGGCGGGACAGCCACTACTGAAGCTTTCTTT; clone_size: -; j_call: TRBJ1-1; v_call: TRBV6-1; d_call: TRBD1
cdr3_aa: CASHKAGEFYGYTF; cdr3_nt: TGTGCCAGCCACAAGGCTGGGGAGTTCTATGGCTACACCTTC; clone_size: -; j_call: TRBJ1-2; v_call: TRBV6-5; d_call: -
cdr3_aa: CASSAGQGSTDTQYF; cdr3_nt: TGCGCCAGCAGCGCCGGACAGGGCTCCACAGATACGCAGTATTTT; clone_size: -; j_call: TRBJ2-3; v_call: TRBV5-1; d_call: TRBD1
cdr3_aa: CASSHEGAGVYNEQFF; cdr3_nt: TGTGCCAGCAGCCACGAGGGGGCGGGAGTCTACAATGAGCAGTTCTTC; clone_size: -; j_call: TRBJ2-1; v_call: TRBV4-2; d_call: -
cdr3_aa: CASSLGPPGLPPNEQFF; cdr3_nt: TGCGCCAGCAGCTTGGGCCCTCCGGGACTACCACCCAATGAGCAGTTCTTC; clone_size: -; j_call: TRBJ2-1; v_call: TRBV5-1; d_call: TRBD2
cdr3_aa: CASSSGREEAFF; cdr3_nt: TGTGCCAGCAGCTCGGGACGGGAGGAAGCTTTCTTT; clone_size: few; j_call: TRBJ1-1; v_call: TRBV11-2; d_call: -
cdr3_aa: CASRTGTGNEKLFF; cdr3_nt: TGTGCCAGCAGAACCGGGACAGGGAATGAAAAACTGTTTTTT; clone_size: -; j_call: TRBJ1-4; v_call: TRBV2; d_call: TRBD1
cdr3_aa: CASRRTDRATANTGELFF; cdr3_nt: TGTGCCAGTAGGAGAACCGACAGGGCGACTGCGAACACCGGGGAGCTGTTTTTT; clone_size: -; j_call: TRBJ2-2; v_call: TRBV19; d_call: TRBD1
cdr3_aa: CSVSDAPYTDTQYF; cdr3_nt: TGCAGCGTATCGGACGCGCCTTACACAGATACGCAGTATTTT; clone_size: few; j_call: TRBJ2-3; v_call: TRBV29-1; d_call: -
cdr3_aa: CASSQDQASGGEDEQFF; cdr3_nt: TGCGCCAGCAGCCAAGATCAGGCTAGCGGGGGGGAGGATGAGCAGTTCTTC; clone_size: once; j_call: TRBJ2-1; v_call: TRBV4-1; d_call: TRBD2
cdr3_aa: CASSYYRGRNTEAFF; cdr3_nt: TGTGCCAGCAGTTACTACCGGGGGCGGAACACTGAAGCTTTCTTT; clone_size: -; j_call: TRBJ1-1; v_call: TRBV6-5; d_call: -
cdr3_aa: CSVEPGGADTQYF; cdr3_nt: TGCAGCGTTGAACCAGGGGGCGCGGATACGCAGTATTTT; clone_size: -; j_call: TRBJ2-3; v_call: TRBV29-1; d_call: TRBD1
cdr3_aa: CASSPDGVFGYTF; cdr3_nt: TGTGCCAGCTCACCGGATGGGGTATTCGGCTACACCTTC; clone_size: -; j_call: TRBJ1-2; v_call: TRBV18; d_call: -
cdr3_aa: CSVMDSVNEKLFF; cdr3_nt: TGCAGCGTTATGGACAGCGTTAATGAAAAACTGTTTTTT; clone_size: -; j_call: TRBJ1-4; v_call: TRBV29-1; d_call: -
cdr3_aa: CASSVVAGTSNYGYTF; cdr3_nt: TGTGCCAGCAGCGTAGTGGCAGGAACCTCTAACTATGGCTACACCTTC; clone_size: -; j_call: TRBJ1-2; v_call: TRBV9; d_call: -
cdr3_aa: CASSFIGENTGELFF; cdr3_nt: TGCGCCAGCAGCTTTATCGGGGAGAACACCGGGGAGCTGTTTTTT; clone_size: -; j_call: TRBJ2-2; v_call: TRBV5-1; d_call: -
cdr3_aa: CASDRLRGGYNEQFF; cdr3_nt: TGTGCCAGCGACCGCCTCCGCGGGGGGTACAATGAGCAGTTCTTC; clone_size: -; j_call: TRBJ2-1; v_call: TRBV2; d_call: TRBD2
cdr3_aa: CASTADRLYGYTF; cdr3_nt: TGTGCCAGCACCGCCGACAGACTCTATGGCTACACCTTC; clone_size: -; j_call: TRBJ1-2; v_call: TRBV6-1; d_call: -
cdr3_aa: CASNPGHSYYGYTF; cdr3_nt: TGTGCCAGCAACCCGGGACATAGCTACTATGGCTACACCTTC; clone_size: -; j_call: TRBJ1-2; v_call: TRBV2; d_call: -
cdr3_aa: CASSWRPRFYEQYF; cdr3_nt: TGTGCCAGCAGTTGGAGGCCCCGGTTCTACGAGCAGTACTTC; clone_size: -; j_call: TRBJ2-7; v_call: TRBV27; d_call: -
cdr3_aa: CASSPVGQGYPGELFF; cdr3_nt: TGTGCCAGTAGTCCGGTCGGACAGGGTTATCCCGGGGAGCTGTTTTTT; clone_size: -; j_call: TRBJ2-2; v_call: TRBV19; d_call: TRBD1
cdr3_aa: CASSFNRDTDNYGYTF; cdr3_nt: TGTGCCAGCAGCTTCAACCGGGACACTGATAACTATGGCTACACCTTC; clone_size: -; j_call: TRBJ1-2; v_call: TRBV7-2; d_call: -
cdr3_aa: CASSEDPQGPLHF; cdr3_nt: TGTGCCAGCAGCGAAGATCCACAGGGACCCCTCCACTTT; clone_size: -; j_call: TRBJ1-6; v_call: TRBV5-4; d_call: -
cdr3_aa: CASTEGMMTGVSYEQYF; cdr3_nt: TGCGCCAGCACCGAGGGGATGATGACAGGGGTTTCCTACGAGCAGTACTTC; clone_size: -; j_call: TRBJ2-7; v_call: TRBV10-1; d_call: TRBD1
cdr3_aa: CASSQDRGGPYNEQFF; cdr3_nt: TGCGCCAGCAGCCAAGATAGGGGAGGGCCTTACAATGAGCAGTTCTTC; clone_size: -; j_call: TRBJ2-1; v_call: TRBV4-3; d_call: TRBD2
cdr3_aa: CASRGQGSPLHF; cdr3_nt: TGTGCCAGCAGGGGGCAAGGTTCACCCCTCCACTTT; clone_size: -; j_call: TRBJ1-6; v_call: TRBV2; d_call: -
cdr3_aa: CASSTGPPSYNEQFF; cdr3_nt: TGTGCCAGCAGCACAGGGCCCCCTTCCTACAATGAGCAGTTCTTC; clone_size: -; j_call: TRBJ2-1; v_call: TRBV7-9; d_call: -